This T cell receptor (beta chain) originates from a study of cytomegalovirus exposure and HLA in healthy donors. Study-level results: A later analysis showed TCR association rates differing by HLA locus, peaking at DRB1 and lowest at HLA-C.

V was shortened by 1 base and J by 0 bases, with 7 bases between the two germline ends. Germline values: CDR1 LNHNV, CDR2 YYDKDF (reference sequence). CDR3 length equals 14 residues. A multiplex PCR was run with 60 Vbeta primers and 13 Jbeta primers. Sequencing was performed with immunoSEQ multiplex PCR; in TCRdb, only in-frame clones are kept and a portion is missing. The table includes over 150,000 clones, roughly 80% detected once. On this clone: Antigen unknown.

The receptor was derived from a man aged 18 to 30 in good health and CMV-seronegative. This chain joins TRBV15 and TRBJ2-7; unclear D gene. Sequencing was done on a sample of PBMCs. CDR3 sequence reads: CATSRGDTSYEQYF. The CDR3 bases are TGTGCCACCAGCAGAGGCGATACCTCCTACGAGCAGTACTTC.